This T cell receptor (beta chain) was found in a study of multiple sclerosis patients with progressive multifocal leukoencephalopathy. Each PCR contained spiked synthetic TR CDR3 controls spanning every V-J pairing. Produced via immunoSEQ multiplex PCR; TCRdb's table is partial and in-frame only. This table has approximately 31,000 clones, about nine tenths appearing once. In regard to this clone: As yet, its antigen is unknown.

Study-level findings and limits: Lower normalized Shannon entropy suggested reduced TRB diversity in most PML patients.

Time point: before natalizumab initiation. Before the first natalizumab infusion, T0 blood samples were taken. V dropped 2 bases and J dropped 7 bases, with 6 bases sitting between them. The CDR3 sequence is 12 residues long. CDR1 is MDHEN and CDR2 is SYDVKM in the germline V gene. This chain uses TRBV28 with TRBJ1-5; no definite D call. The material sequenced was PBMCs. The sequence was collected from a human donor with multiple sclerosis. CDR3 loop: CASSLTLQPQHF. The DNA of the CDR3 is TGTGCCAGCAGTTTAACGTTGCAGCCCCAGCATTTT.